This entry is about one T cell receptor (beta chain). Its specificity is not known. This sample is part of a study of cytomegalovirus exposure and HLA in healthy donors. The donors comprised healthy bone marrow donors. Use of 60 Vbeta and 13 Jbeta primers characterized the PCR. Assay used: immunoSEQ multiplex PCR; TCRdb lists only in-frame clones, some missing. The sample contains 64,000 or so clones, about 85% of which appear only once. The study's findings and limits: Most subjects had HLA-A and HLA-B alleles reportedly predicted accurately by TCR beta sequences. Associated with HLA alleles at 0.05 false discovery rate in a later analysis were 15,000 to 20,000 TCR beta sequences. Several of the most significant clusters were apparently associated with common viral pathogens in a later analysis.

CDR1 and CDR2 from the germline V gene are LNHDA and SQIVND (reference sequence). This CDR3 is built from 15 residues. V was cut by 7 bases and J by 0 bases, with 13 bases left in between. This receptor was obtained from a female donor in good health and CMV-seronegative. Material: PBMCs. V usage is TRBV19 and J usage is TRBJ1-5; D call uncertain. In DNA, the CDR3 is TGTGCCAGTAACGTCGGCGGACTTAGCAATCAGCCCCAGCATTTT. This gives the protein CASNVGGLSNQPQHF.